This T cell receptor beta chain stems from a study of T cells after yellow fever vaccination. This clonotype appeared a few times. An end of the junction differs from the germline gene, which may be a read error. This CDR3 has 17 residues. Per germline, CDR1 MNHEY and CDR2 SVGAGI. TCRdb called the 5' RACE reads again in MiXCR, with one record for every CDR3 protein. The profile shows hundreds of thousands of distinct CDR3 sequences, about 9.5% of them singletons. The V call is TRBV6-5, the J call TRBJ1-6; 9 bases are shared with TRBD1. The origin of this receptor is a young man who received the YFV17D yellow fever vaccine. Here the sequenced sample was PBMCs, taken on the day of the first yellow fever vaccination. CDR3 protein: CASSFHLGQGYISPLHF. The DNA of the CDR3 is TGTGCCAGCAGTTTCCACCTGGGACAGGGATATATTTCACCCCTCCACTTT.